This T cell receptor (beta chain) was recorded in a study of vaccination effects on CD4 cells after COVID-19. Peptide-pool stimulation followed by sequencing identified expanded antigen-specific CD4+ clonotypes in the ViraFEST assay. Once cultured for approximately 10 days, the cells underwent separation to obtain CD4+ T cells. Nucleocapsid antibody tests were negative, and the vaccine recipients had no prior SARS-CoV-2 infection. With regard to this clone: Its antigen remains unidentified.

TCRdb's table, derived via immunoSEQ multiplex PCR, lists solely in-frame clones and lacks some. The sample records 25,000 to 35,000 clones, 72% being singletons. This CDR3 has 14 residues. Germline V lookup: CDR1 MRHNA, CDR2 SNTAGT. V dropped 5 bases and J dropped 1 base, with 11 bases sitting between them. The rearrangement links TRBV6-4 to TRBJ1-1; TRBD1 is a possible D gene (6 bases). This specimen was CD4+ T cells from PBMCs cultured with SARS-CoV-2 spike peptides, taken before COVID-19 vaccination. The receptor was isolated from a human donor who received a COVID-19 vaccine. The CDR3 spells CASSPEQGNTEAFF. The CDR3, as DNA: TGTGCCAGCAGTCCCGAACAGGGGAACACTGAAGCTTTCTTT.